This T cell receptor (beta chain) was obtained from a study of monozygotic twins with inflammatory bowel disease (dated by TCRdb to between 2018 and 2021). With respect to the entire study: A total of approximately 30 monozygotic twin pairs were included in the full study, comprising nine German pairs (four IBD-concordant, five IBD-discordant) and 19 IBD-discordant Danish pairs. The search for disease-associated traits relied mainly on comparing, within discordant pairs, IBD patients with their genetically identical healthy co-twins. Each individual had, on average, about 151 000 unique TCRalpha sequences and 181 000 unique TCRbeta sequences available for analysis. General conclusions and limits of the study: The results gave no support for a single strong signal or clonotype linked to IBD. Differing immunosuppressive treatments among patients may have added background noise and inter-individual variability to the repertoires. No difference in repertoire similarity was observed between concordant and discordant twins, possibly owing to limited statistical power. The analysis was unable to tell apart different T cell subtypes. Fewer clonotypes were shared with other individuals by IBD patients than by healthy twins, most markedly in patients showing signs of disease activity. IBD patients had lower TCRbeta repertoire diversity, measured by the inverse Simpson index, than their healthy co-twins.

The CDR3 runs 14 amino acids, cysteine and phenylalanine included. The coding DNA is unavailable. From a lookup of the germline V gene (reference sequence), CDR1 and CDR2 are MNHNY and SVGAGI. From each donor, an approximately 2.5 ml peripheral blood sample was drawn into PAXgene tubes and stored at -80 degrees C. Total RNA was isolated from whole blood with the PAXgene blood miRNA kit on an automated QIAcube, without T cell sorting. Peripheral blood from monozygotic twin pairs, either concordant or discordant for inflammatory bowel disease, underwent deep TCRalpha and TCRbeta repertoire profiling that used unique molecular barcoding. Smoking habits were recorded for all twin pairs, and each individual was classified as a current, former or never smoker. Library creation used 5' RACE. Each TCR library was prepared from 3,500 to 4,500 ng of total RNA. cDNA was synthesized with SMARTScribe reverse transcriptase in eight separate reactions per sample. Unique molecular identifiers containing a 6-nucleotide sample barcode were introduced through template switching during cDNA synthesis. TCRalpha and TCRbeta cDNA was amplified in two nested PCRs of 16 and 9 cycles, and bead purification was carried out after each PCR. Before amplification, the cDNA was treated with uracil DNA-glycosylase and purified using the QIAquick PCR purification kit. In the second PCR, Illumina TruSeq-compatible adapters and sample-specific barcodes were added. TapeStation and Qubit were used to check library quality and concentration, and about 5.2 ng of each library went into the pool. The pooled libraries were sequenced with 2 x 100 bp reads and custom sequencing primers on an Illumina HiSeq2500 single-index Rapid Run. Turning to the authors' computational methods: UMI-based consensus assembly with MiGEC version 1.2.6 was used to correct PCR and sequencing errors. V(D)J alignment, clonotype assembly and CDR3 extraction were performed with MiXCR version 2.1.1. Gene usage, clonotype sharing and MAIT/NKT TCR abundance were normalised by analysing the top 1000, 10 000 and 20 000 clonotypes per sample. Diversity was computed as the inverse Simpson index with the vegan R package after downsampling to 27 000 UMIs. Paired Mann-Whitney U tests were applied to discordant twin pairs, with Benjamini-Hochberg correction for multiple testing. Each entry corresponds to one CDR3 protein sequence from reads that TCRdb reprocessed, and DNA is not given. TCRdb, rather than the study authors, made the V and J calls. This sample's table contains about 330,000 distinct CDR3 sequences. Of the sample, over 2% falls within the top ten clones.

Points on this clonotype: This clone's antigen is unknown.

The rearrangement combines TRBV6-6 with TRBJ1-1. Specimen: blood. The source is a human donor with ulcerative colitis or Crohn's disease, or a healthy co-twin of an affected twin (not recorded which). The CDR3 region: CASSFAVRDTEAFF.